This entry lists 25 T cell receptor beta chains sequenced from one sample in a study of breast tumors, draining lymph nodes, adjacent tissues. TCRdb re-derived calls from the multiplex PCR reads in MiXCR, one entry per CDR3 protein. The sample yields around 130,000 distinct CDR3 sequences, roughly 21% seen once. Breast cancer patients provided tissue from their axillary draining lymph nodes. Sample: axillary lymph node tissue. These receptor sequences come from a female donor with breast cancer. Some clones in this sample may be carry-over from other donors' samples.

At least ten counts were recorded for this clonotype. The V and J genes are TRBV2 and TRBJ2-5; the D gene is possibly TRBD2 (6 bases). The CDR3 contains 16 residues. The germline V gene encodes CDR1 SNHLY and CDR2 FYNNEI. V was cut by 7 bases and J by 2 bases, with 20 bases left in between. The DNA for the CDR3 is TGTGCCAGCACCCCGCACGGGACTGGACTTCAAGAGACCCAGTACTTC. Its translation is CASTPHGTGLQETQYF.

This clonotype has a count of ten or more. The chain uses TRBV6-5 and TRBJ2-2; 7 bases fit TRBD1. CDR1 and CDR2 from the germline V gene are MNHEY and SVGAGI. The CDR3 length is 13 residues. V shed 7 bases and J 9 bases; nucleotides not matched to a gene: 8. The CDR3 spells CASKRQGFRELFF. The CDR3 nucleotides are TGTGCCAGCAAGCGACAGGGATTCAGGGAGCTGTTTTTT.

This clonotype was seen many times. The V call is TRBV2, the J call TRBJ1-4; 7 bases line up with TRBD1. The CDR3 contains 14 residues. V was pared by 3 bases and J by 8 bases, with 6 bases of the junction left unmatched. CDR1 and CDR2 (germline): SNHLY, FYNNEI. In nucleotides, the CDR3 is TGTGCCAGCAGTGAGGACAGGACGGACGAAAAACTGTTTTTT. This encodes CASSEDRTDEKLFF. Full variable domain (outside the CDR3, taken from reference TRBV2 and TRBJ1-4): EPEVTQTPSHQVTQMGQEVILRCVPISNHLYFYWYRQILGQKVEFLVSFYNNEISEKSEIFDDQFSVERPDGSNFTLKIRSTKLEDSAMYFCASSEDRTDEKLFFGSGTQLSVL.

CDR3 residues: CASSSSQIRGRANGELFF. Here the CDR3 DNA reads TGCGCCAGCAGTTCGTCTCAAATACGGGGCAGGGCAAACGGGGAGCTGTTTTTT. J is TRBJ2-2 and V is TRBV5-1; the D gene could be TRBD1 or TRBD2 (5 bases each). CDR1 SGHRS and CDR2 YFSETQ come from the germline V gene. The CDR3 runs 18 residues. The ends were cut back, 5 bases at V and 7 bases at J, with 27 bases in the middle.

Regarding this clonotype: A read error may be the cause here, since a much bigger clone is one base away. This chain uses TRBV7-8 with TRBJ2-2; 7 bases line up with TRBD2. V shed 1 base, J shed 6 bases, and the junction held 11 bases outside the gene matches. Germline V lookup: CDR1 SGHVS, CDR2 FQNEAQ. The CDR3 totals 17 residues. The CDR3 loop is CASSLEGGGNRAGELFF. CDR3 sequence (DNA): TGTGCCAGCAGCTTAGAGGGCGGGGGTAACCGCGCCGGGGAGCTGTTTTTT.

This clonotype was recorded many times. This CDR3 is CASSLGGPRYF. In DNA form, the CDR3 reads TGTGCCAGCAGCTTAGGTGGCCCGCGGTACTTC. The J gene is TRBJ2-5, the V gene TRBV7-2; D is unresolved. The CDR3 length is 11 residues. Germline V gene data show CDR1 as SGHTA and CDR2 as FQGNSA. V gave up 1 base and J gave up 13 bases, with 10 bases separating them.

This clonotype showed up many times. The genes are TRBV6-5 and TRBJ2-3, with 11 bases lining up with TRBD2. The trim removed 2 bases at V and 5 bases at J, leaving 3 bases unmatched. Germline CDR1 reads MNHEY; CDR2 reads SVGAGI. The CDR3 has 15 residues. The CDR3, as DNA: TGTGCCAGCAGTTACGGGGGACTAGCGGTAGATACGCAGTATTTT. Translation: CASSYGGLAVDTQYF.

In its sample, this clonotype was seen many times. The chain joins TRBV2 to TRBJ1-5; D is unclear. Germline lookup yields CDR1 SNHLY and CDR2 FYNNEI. The CDR3 runs to 14 residues. V was cut by 6 bases and J by 5 bases, with 14 bases left in between. The CDR3 nucleotides are TGTGCCAGCAGCCGAGGACCCATCGATCAGCCCCAGCATTTT. Protein product: CASSRGPIDQPQHF.

About this clonotype itself: A read error may produce the germline difference seen at one junction end. V is TRBV7-9 and J is TRBJ2-3; a possible D gene is TRBD1 (5 bases). Germline CDR1 SEHNR, CDR2 FQNEAQ (reference sequence). This CDR3 is built from 14 residues. The CDR3 DNA is TGTGCCAGCAGCTTGGACACGGACACAGATACGCAGTGTTTT. It specifies CASSLDTDTDTQCF.

The sample holds many counts of this clonotype. Here the CDR3 DNA reads TGTGCCATCAGGCGGGACACCTCTAACTATGGCTACACCTTC. Its translation is CAIRRDTSNYGYTF. The chain uses TRBV10-3 and TRBJ1-2; possibly TRBD1 for D (6 bases). Trimming took 6 bases from V and 0 from J, leaving 11 bases between them. This CDR3 region has 14 residues. CDR1 and CDR2 from the germline V gene are ENHRY and SYGVKD.

A note on this clonotype: A junction boundary mismatches the germline segment, possibly from a read error. As DNA, the CDR3 is TGTGCCAGCAGCACCCGACAGGGAGGTAACACCATACATTTT. Translating gives CASSTRQGGNTIHF. The chain employs TRBV5-4 and TRBJ1-3, with 7 bases identical to TRBD1. This CDR3 is built from 14 residues. Germline lookup yields CDR1 SGHNT and CDR2 YYREEE (reference sequence).

In this sample, this clonotype turned up many times. J is TRBJ2-7 and V is TRBV19; 10 nucleotides line up with TRBD1. J was trimmed by 5 bases and V by 2 bases; bases with no gene match: 9. This CDR3 comprises 16 residues. Germline V gene data show CDR1 as LNHDA and CDR2 as SQIVND (reference sequence). As DNA, the CDR3 is TGTGCCAGTAGTATAAGATCACGGGACAGGGGACACGAGCAGTACTTC. It encodes CASSIRSRDRGHEQYF.

The chain uses TRBV28 and TRBJ1-3; possibly TRBD1 for D (5 bases). V lost 5 bases, J lost 8 bases, and 16 bases lay in between. CDR1 is MDHEN and CDR2 is SYDVKM in the germline V gene. This CDR3 comprises 14 residues. This CDR3 reads CASSKVQGDHTIYF. DNA for the CDR3: TGTGCCAGCAGTAAAGTCCAGGGCGACCACACCATATATTTT.

This clonotype showed up many times. The chain carries TRBV6-6 and TRBJ2-5; the D gene is possibly TRBD1 (6 bases). Trimming left V 8 bases short and J 3 bases short, with 16 bases between. CDR1 is MNHNY and CDR2 is SVGAGI in the germline V gene (reference sequence). This CDR3 has 14 residues. For the CDR3, the DNA is TGTGCCAGCGCCCATAGGGGGACCGAAGAGACCCAGTACTTC. This translates into CASAHRGTEETQYF.

There are many counts of this clonotype. This sequence joins TRBV5-1 and TRBJ1-5; maybe TRBD1 (5 bases). Deletions cut 5 bases from V and 5 bases from J, with 11 bases between. In germline, CDR1 is SGHRS, CDR2 YFSETQ. The CDR3 length is 13 residues. The CDR3 DNA sequence: TGCGCCAGCAGACCTGGGGGGGATCAGCCCCAGCATTTT. This sequence encodes CASRPGGDQPQHF.

This clonotype was observed many times. V usage is TRBV5-1 and J usage is TRBJ2-1, with D hard to call. CDR1 is SGHRS, CDR2 YFSETQ, per germline. The CDR3 has 16 amino acids. V was clipped by 0 bases and J by 0 bases, with 10 bases between them. This CDR3 reads CASSLEGRRSYNEQFF. The DNA for the CDR3 is TGCGCCAGCAGCTTGGAAGGTCGCCGCTCCTACAATGAGCAGTTCTTC.

The chain employs TRBV14 and TRBJ2-1, with D perhaps matching TRBD1 (6 bases). Trimming shortened V by 2 bases and J by 9 bases, and 11 bases separated the two germline ends. Per the germline V gene, CDR1 is SGHDN and CDR2 is FVKESK. This CDR3 has 13 residues. The CDR3 is CASSQMGQSEQFF. The CDR3 nucleotides read TGTGCCAGCAGCCAAATGGGACAATCTGAGCAGTTCTTC.

This clonotype was observed at least ten times. The CDR3 region has the DNA TGCAGTGCTAGAGAGAGGGGGCTTTACGAGCAGTACTTC. Translating it yields CSARERGLYEQYF. The chain uses TRBV20-1 and TRBJ2-7; 7 bases fit TRBD1. Germline CDR1 reads DFQATT; CDR2 reads SNEGSKA (reference sequence). Trimming cost V 0 bases and J 4 bases; bases outside gene matches: 3. This CDR3 region has 13 residues.

At least ten counts were recorded for this clonotype. The chain recombines TRBV12-3 or TRBV12-4 with TRBJ2-6, with D hard to call. The CDR3 runs to 13 residues. V lost 5 bases and J lost 2, with 4 bases in between. The CDR3 nucleotides read TGTGCCAGCAGTAAAACTGGGGCCAACGTCCTGACTTTC. This translates into CASSKTGANVLTF.

J is TRBJ2-6 and V is TRBV4-2; 8 nucleotides match TRBD1. The junction had 13 bases not matched to a gene; V was cut back by 0 bases and J by 0 bases. This CDR3 is 21 amino acids long. CDR1 is LGHNA, CDR2 YNFKEQ, per germline. CDR3 loop: CASSQEIVAGQGSSGANVLTF. The CDR3 coding sequence is TGTGCCAGCAGCCAAGAAATAGTTGCAGGACAGGGCAGCTCTGGGGCCAACGTCCTGACTTTC.

This clonotype was seen at least ten times. The V and J genes are TRBV10-3 and TRBJ1-2, with D possibly TRBD1 on 6 matching bases. The CDR3 extends over 17 amino acids. CDR1 and CDR2 from the germline V gene are ENHRY and SYGVKD. V lost 6 bases to trimming and J lost 2 bases, with 22 bases between them. CDR3 DNA: TGTGCCATCAGGGACCCAATACCGGGACACCGAAACTATGGCTACACCTTC. It is translated as CAIRDPIPGHRNYGYTF.

This clonotype appeared many times. V and J are TRBV5-8 and TRBJ2-7; 8 nucleotides agree with TRBD1. Trimming removed 3 bases from V and 5 bases from J; junction bases left unmatched: 4. Germline V gives CDR1 SGHTS, CDR2 YDEGEE. The length of the CDR3 is 13 residues. The chain's CDR3 is CASSSGGRDEQYF. CDR3 sequence (DNA): TGTGCCAGCAGCTCAGGGGGCCGGGACGAGCAGTACTTC.

This clonotype was observed once. With a much larger clone just one base away, this may be a read error. The genes are TRBV18 and TRBJ2-7, with D possibly matching TRBD2 (6 bases). CDR1 is KGHSH and CDR2 is LQKENI in the germline V gene. The CDR3 consists of 14 residues. Trimming removed 2 bases from V and 3 bases from J, with 11 bases in between. DNA for the CDR3: TGTGCCAGCTCACCAGAGGCCGGGGGCTACGAGCAGTACTTC. It codes for CASSPEAGGYEQYF.

Concerning this clonotype itself: A much more abundant neighbour one base away suggests this may be a read error. The chain is built from TRBV19 and TRBJ2-5, with D unresolved. Germline-derived CDR1 and CDR2 are LNHDA and SQIVND (reference sequence). The CDR3 is 13 amino acids. The CDR3 reads CASSILAAETRYF. The CDR3 DNA follows: TGTGCCAGTAGTATCCTGGCAGCAGAGACCCGGTACTTC.

A remark on this clonotype: This may be a read error, as it is one base from a much larger clone. The chain joins TRBV4-2 to TRBJ1-2; 9 bases agree with TRBD1. The CDR3 spans 15 residues. The germline V gene encodes CDR1 LGHNA and CDR2 YNFKEQ. The V gene end was trimmed by 0 bases and the J gene end by 6 bases; junction bases not matched to a gene: 5. The CDR3 region has the DNA TGTGCCAGCAGCCAAGAGAGACAGGGGGGGGATGGCTACACCTTC. Translating gives CASSQERQGGDGYTF.